Listed below are T cell receptor beta chains from one sample, sequenced in a study of human T cells and chemical hapten exposure. TCRdb re-derived calls from the RACE reads in MiXCR, one entry per CDR3 protein. The table lists roughly 180,000 distinct CDR3 sequences, around 20% of them singletons, with 6.7% in the top ten. The specimen comprised whole blood, sampled in connection with sensitization to the hapten diphenylcyclopropenone (DPC). These receptors were obtained from a woman aged 45-65 years with alopecia areata. Some clones in this sample may be carry-over from other donors' samples. CDR3s include the opening cysteine and the closing phenylalanine or tryptophan. The D gene is left open where the match is weak. Clone size is shown for a subset of rows, as once, few, many or a class of expanded clone.

D,size,V,J,length,CDR3,DNA
NA,few,TRBV20-1,TRBJ2-3,14,CSARLARDADTQYF,TGCAGTGCTAGACTAGCGAGGGACGCAGATACGCAGTATTTT
NA,NA,TRBV29-1,TRBJ1-5,14,CSVQPQGSNQPQHF,TGCAGCGTCCAACCTCAGGGAAGCAATCAGCCCCAGCATTTT
NA,many,TRBV18,TRBJ2-1,15,CASSPGSSRGNEQFF,TGTGCCAGCTCACCAGGCAGTAGCCGGGGGAATGAGCAGTTCTTC
NA,few,TRBV6-1,TRBJ2-7,12,CASSDRDYEQYF,TGTGCCAGCAGTGATAGGGACTACGAGCAGTACTTC
TRBD1,NA,TRBV6-4,TRBJ1-5,14,CASPRTTGYQPQHF,TGTGCCAGCCCGAGGACGACAGGGTATCAGCCCCAGCATTTT
NA,NA,TRBV7-2,TRBJ2-3,11,CASSSSDTQYF,TGTGCCAGCAGCTCCTCCGATACGCAGTATTTT
TRBD2,few,TRBV29-1,TRBJ2-1,15,CSVIAGRSSYNEQFF,TGCAGCGTTATAGCGGGGAGGAGCTCCTACAATGAGCAGTTCTTC
NA,NA,TRBV20-1,TRBJ2-5,11,CSAFYPETQYF,TGCAGTGCTTTCTATCCGGAGACCCAGTACTTC
TRBD2,NA,TRBV11-2,TRBJ2-1,16,CASSSLSGAYDNEQFF,TGTGCCAGCAGCTCCTTGAGCGGGGCCTACGACAATGAGCAGTTCTTC
NA,few,TRBV29-1,TRBJ2-5,13,CSARDTPQETQYF,TGCAGCGCCAGGGACACACCCCAAGAGACCCAGTACTTC
TRBD2,few,TRBV12-3/TRBV12-4,TRBJ2-1,16,CASSGGRASSYNEQFF,TGTGCCAGCAGCGGCGGGAGGGCGAGCTCCTACAATGAGCAGTTCTTC
TRBD2,few,TRBV7-2,TRBJ2-2,15,CASSVGLAGTGELFF,TGTGCCAGCAGCGTAGGACTAGCGGGCACCGGGGAGCTGTTTTTT
NA,NA,TRBV29-1,TRBJ2-6,14,CSVLTVSGANVLTF,TGCAGCGTCCTTACGGTCTCTGGGGCCAACGTCCTGACTTTC
TRBD2,few,TRBV2,TRBJ2-2,15,CASMGTSGSSGELFF,TGTGCCAGCATGGGGACTAGCGGGAGTTCCGGGGAGCTGTTTTTT
TRBD1,few,TRBV11-2,TRBJ1-3,14,CASSEDRNGNTIYF,TGTGCCAGCAGCGAGGACAGGAATGGAAACACCATATATTTT
NA,NA,TRBV12-3/TRBV12-4,TRBJ2-7,11,CASSMSGEQYF,TGTGCCAGCAGCATGAGTGGCGAGCAGTACTTC
NA,few,TRBV6-1,TRBJ2-3,18,CASSDELSRAGATDTQYF,TGTGCCAGCAGTGACGAGTTATCGCGCGCGGGGGCTACAGATACGCAGTATTTT
TRBD1,few,TRBV20-1,TRBJ2-5,13,CSARDRGVWTQYF,TGCAGTGCTCGGGACAGGGGGGTTTGGACCCAGTACTTC
TRBD2,NA,TRBV5-1,TRBJ2-2,18,CASSSGLAGAVIEGELFF,TGCGCCAGCAGCTCGGGACTAGCGGGAGCGGTTATTGAGGGGGAGCTGTTTTTT
NA,NA,TRBV29-1,TRBJ2-3,13,CSVVGGFTNTQYF,TGCAGCGTTGTCGGGGGCTTTACCAATACGCAGTATTTT
NA,NA,TRBV20-1,TRBJ1-1,12,CSARKWNTEAFF,TGCAGTGCTAGGAAGTGGAACACTGAAGCTTTCTTT
TRBD2,NA,TRBV7-6,TRBJ2-3,18,CASSFENRLAGFTDTQYF,TGTGCCAGCAGCTTCGAAAACCGACTAGCGGGATTCACAGATACGCAGTATTTT
NA,once,TRBV6-5,TRBJ2-2,16,CASSYEQVQTPGELFF,TGTGCCAGCAGTTACGAGCAGGTTCAAACACCCGGGGAGCTGTTTTTT
NA,few,TRBV7-9,TRBJ1-4,14,CASSYSGRREKLFF,TGTGCCAGCAGCTATAGCGGCAGGCGTGAAAAACTGTTTTTT
NA,NA,TRBV29-1,TRBJ1-1,13,CSVRRQWNTEAFF,TGCAGCGTCCGGAGACAGTGGAACACTGAAGCTTTCTTT
NA,NA,TRBV18,TRBJ1-4,15,CASSRNRATNEKLFF,TGTGCCAGCTCCCGTAACAGAGCAACTAATGAAAAACTGTTTTTT
NA,few,TRBV2,TRBJ2-1,12,CASSEVKVEQFF,TGTGCCAGCAGTGAAGTAAAGGTGGAGCAGTTCTTC
TRBD2,few,TRBV15,TRBJ2-1,15,CATSRDLAGDLEQFF,TGTGCCACCAGCAGAGATCTAGCGGGGGACCTCGAGCAGTTCTTC
NA,many,TRBV5-1,TRBJ1-6,16,CASSLGMGRLNSPLHF,TGCGCCAGCAGCTTGGGCATGGGACGGCTTAATTCACCCCTCCACTTT
NA,few,TRBV11-3,TRBJ2-5,17,CASSLAPPGSLRETQYF,TGTGCCAGCAGCTTAGCCCCACCCGGATCCCTCAGAGAGACCCAGTACTTC
NA,NA,TRBV29-1,TRBJ2-3,15,CSVGWGAGGTDTQYF,TGCAGCGTTGGCTGGGGGGCTGGGGGCACAGATACGCAGTATTTT
TRBD1,few,TRBV10-3,TRBJ1-4,13,CAIRGQDNEKLFF,TGTGCCATCCGGGGACAGGATAATGAAAAACTGTTTTTT
TRBD2,few,TRBV19,TRBJ2-3,14,CASRPSGSVNTQYF,TGTGCCAGTAGACCCAGCGGGAGCGTTAATACGCAGTATTTT
TRBD2,NA,TRBV29-1,TRBJ2-1,13,CSALGLAANEQFF,TGCAGCGCCCTGGGACTAGCGGCTAATGAGCAGTTCTTC
TRBD1,NA,TRBV5-1,TRBJ2-5,14,CASWKTGGRETQYF,TGCGCCAGCTGGAAGACAGGGGGCAGGGAGACCCAGTACTTC
TRBD2,few,TRBV11-1,TRBJ2-2,16,CASSPPLGRDTGELFF,TGTGCCAGCAGCCCCCCCTTAGGGAGGGACACCGGGGAGCTGTTTTTT
NA,NA,TRBV7-3,TRBJ1-6,16,CASSLRPGLSNSPLHF,TGTGCCAGCAGCCTGCGGCCGGGACTATCGAATTCACCCCTCCACTTT
NA,few,TRBV5-5,TRBJ2-3,12,CASSSSTDTQYF,TGTGCCAGCAGTTCTAGCACAGATACGCAGTATTTT
TRBD1,few,TRBV12-3/TRBV12-4,TRBJ2-7,14,CASSGGTGPYEQYF,TGTGCCAGCAGTGGCGGGACAGGACCCTACGAGCAGTACTTC
NA,NA,TRBV3-1,TRBJ2-2,12,CASSQRTGELFF,TGTGCCAGCAGCCAGCGCACCGGGGAGCTGTTTTTT
NA,NA,TRBV5-1,TRBJ1-2,12,CASSLGNGRYTF,TGCGCCAGCAGCTTGGGCAACGGACGCTACACCTTC
TRBD2,NA,TRBV6-5,TRBJ2-7,15,CASSSAGGSVNEQYF,TGTGCCAGCAGTTCCGCGGGGGGGTCGGTCAACGAGCAGTACTTC
TRBD1,few,TRBV29-1,TRBJ2-5,15,CSVALADRGQETQYF,TGCAGCGTTGCTCTTGCGGACAGGGGGCAAGAGACCCAGTACTTC
TRBD1,NA,TRBV2,TRBJ1-5,15,CASSGGTGLRQPQHF,TGTGCCAGCAGTGGTGGGACAGGGCTCCGTCAGCCCCAGCATTTT
NA,few,TRBV20-1,TRBJ2-3,13,CSAREGGTDTQYF,TGCAGTGCTAGAGAGGGGGGCACAGATACGCAGTATTTT
NA,few,TRBV11-2,TRBJ2-2,15,CASSLGPLFTGELFF,TGTGCCAGCAGCTTAGGTCCTCTGTTCACCGGGGAGCTGTTTTTT
NA,few,TRBV10-3,TRBJ2-3,12,CAISELEDTQYF,TGTGCCATCAGTGAGTTGGAAGATACGCAGTATTTT
TRBD2,many,TRBV5-6,TRBJ2-1,15,CASSPYGGGWNEQFF,TGTGCCAGCAGCCCATATGGGGGAGGGTGGAATGAGCAGTTCTTC
NA,few,TRBV2,TRBJ1-1,11,CAITSDTEAFF,TGTGCCATCACGAGTGACACTGAAGCTTTCTTT
NA,NA,TRBV10-2,TRBJ1-1,12,CASSDGAPEAFF,TGCGCCAGCAGCGACGGGGCCCCTGAAGCTTTCTTT
TRBD1,NA,TRBV20-1,TRBJ2-1,14,CSARKDRDYNEQFF,TGCAGTGCTCGCAAGGACAGGGACTACAATGAGCAGTTCTTC
TRBD2,NA,TRBV11-2,TRBJ2-3,15,CASSVSSGFLDTQYF,TGTGCCAGCAGCGTCTCTAGCGGGTTTTTAGATACGCAGTATTTT
NA,many,TRBV28,TRBJ2-1,14,CASSFRDSSREQFF,TGTGCCAGCAGTTTTAGGGATTCAAGCCGTGAGCAGTTCTTC
TRBD1,NA,TRBV7-2,TRBJ1-4,16,CASSPGTGGAGEKLFF,TGTGCCAGCAGCCCTGGGACAGGGGGCGCCGGTGAAAAACTGTTTTTT
NA,few,TRBV20-1,TRBJ1-1,11,CSARDGVRAFF,TGCAGTGCTAGAGATGGGGTCCGAGCTTTCTTT
NA,NA,TRBV27,TRBJ1-4,15,CASSPLSNTDEKLFF,TGTGCCAGCAGTCCTTTATCGAATACAGATGAAAAACTGTTTTTT